A selection of T cell receptor beta chains follows, all from one sample in a study of T cell changes during pregnancy in multiple sclerosis. The assay was immunoSEQ multiplex PCR, and TCRdb's table has in-frame clones only and misses some. Of about 100,000 clones listed, 91% were seen once; the top ten hold less than 4.5%. Here the sequenced sample was peripheral blood, taken after pregnancy. The receptors shown here come from a female donor with multiple sclerosis, enrolled in a pregnancy study. CDR3s include the opening cysteine and the closing phenylalanine or tryptophan. The order of the fields is D gene, clone size, CDR3 length, V gene, J gene, CDR3 protein, CDR3 DNA. D genes are given only for firm matches. A clone size is listed for some rows: how often the clone was seen (once, few, many), or a class if it is expanded.

d_gene: TRBD2
abundance: NA
len: 15
v_gene: TRBV5-1
j_gene: TRBJ2-3
CDR3aa: CASSLRGVSTDTQYF
CDR3nt: TGCGCCAGCAGCTTACGGGGGGTGAGCACAGATACGCAGTATTTT

d_gene: TRBD2
abundance: NA
len: 15
v_gene: TRBV7-6
j_gene: TRBJ2-1
CDR3aa: CASSLGGGLDNEQFF
CDR3nt: TGTGCCAGCAGCTTAGGCGGGGGGCTGGACAATGAGCAGTTCTTC

d_gene: TRBD2
abundance: NA
len: 16
v_gene: TRBV9
j_gene: TRBJ2-1
CDR3aa: CASSVAPGGGYNEQFF
CDR3nt: TGTGCCAGCAGCGTAGCGCCGGGGGGGGGATACAATGAGCAGTTCTTC

d_gene: NA
abundance: few
len: 16
v_gene: TRBV4-2
j_gene: TRBJ2-3
CDR3aa: CASSHGMEGITDTQYF
CDR3nt: TGTGCCAGCAGCCACGGAATGGAGGGGATCACAGATACGCAGTATTTT

d_gene: TRBD1
abundance: NA
len: 17
v_gene: TRBV14
j_gene: TRBJ1-1
CDR3aa: CASSPLGRGKGNTEAFF
CDR3nt: TGTGCCAGCAGCCCCCTAGGCAGGGGGAAAGGGAACACTGAAGCTTTCTTT

d_gene: TRBD2
abundance: NA
len: 16
v_gene: TRBV5-5
j_gene: TRBJ2-3
CDR3aa: CASSLEVWTSLDTQYF
CDR3nt: TGTGCCAGCAGCTTGGAAGTCTGGACTAGCCTAGATACGCAGTATTTT

d_gene: TRBD1
abundance: NA
len: 14
v_gene: TRBV25-1
j_gene: TRBJ2-2
CDR3aa: CASRGTGFTGELFF
CDR3nt: TGTGCCAGCAGAGGGACAGGGTTTACCGGGGAGCTGTTTTTT

d_gene: NA
abundance: NA
len: 16
v_gene: TRBV14
j_gene: TRBJ1-4
CDR3aa: CASSQEGEATNEKLFF
CDR3nt: TGTGCCAGCAGCCAAGAAGGGGAAGCAACTAATGAAAAACTGTTTTTT

d_gene: NA
abundance: few
len: 13
v_gene: TRBV2
j_gene: TRBJ1-3
CDR3aa: CASSYESGNTIYF
CDR3nt: TGTGCCAGCAGTTATGAGTCTGGAAACACCATATATTTT

d_gene: NA
abundance: NA
len: 14
v_gene: TRBV19
j_gene: TRBJ2-7
CDR3aa: CASSPGRGSYEQYF
CDR3nt: TGTGCCAGTAGTCCTGGTCGGGGATCCTACGAGCAGTACTTC

d_gene: NA
abundance: NA
len: 14
v_gene: TRBV9
j_gene: TRBJ1-2
CDR3aa: CASSPNGQGYGYTF
CDR3nt: TGTGCCAGCAGCCCTAATGGGCAGGGGTATGGCTACACCTTC

d_gene: TRBD1
abundance: NA
len: 15
v_gene: TRBV4-2
j_gene: TRBJ1-2
CDR3aa: CASSHNRGHSYGYTF
CDR3nt: TGTGCCAGCAGCCACAACAGGGGGCATAGCTATGGCTACACCTTC

d_gene: NA
abundance: NA
len: 15
v_gene: TRBV6-6
j_gene: TRBJ2-7
CDR3aa: CASSYVQGSSYEQYF
CDR3nt: TGTGCCAGCAGTTACGTGCAGGGAAGCTCCTACGAGCAGTACTTC

d_gene: NA
abundance: NA
len: 14
v_gene: TRBV7-3
j_gene: TRBJ2-2
CDR3aa: CASRYSPNTGELFF
CDR3nt: TGTGCCAGCAGATACTCGCCAAACACCGGGGAGCTGTTTTTT

d_gene: NA
abundance: once
len: 14
v_gene: TRBV19
j_gene: TRBJ1-1
CDR3aa: CASSATSTASEAFF
CDR3nt: TGTGCCAGTAGTGCCACTTCGACAGCCTCTGAAGCTTTCTTT